The entry below describes one TCR beta chain. Its antigen remains unidentified. CDR3 length: 16 residues. Trimming at V came to 3 bases and at J to 3 bases, leaving 4 bases not matched to a gene. In germline, CDR1 is SEHNR, CDR2 FQNEAQ (reference sequence). This sample stems from a study of cytotoxic CD8 clonotypes in ibrutinib-treated CLL. Study-wide results and limits: Sustained-remission and progressing patients diverged in sampling times. At progression, clonality fell back toward baseline after rising at ibrutinib response.

Repertoires were generated with immunoSEQ multiplex PCR, while TCRdb's copy carries only in-frame clones and drops some. The repertoire holds about 130,000 clones, about 80% seen once, with around 13% in the top ten. The TCR originated in a human donor with chronic lymphocytic leukemia. Sample: PBMCs, taken after 12 months of ibrutinib treatment. The chain has TRBV7-9 and TRBJ2-1; TRBD2 matches 11 bases. Here the CDR3 DNA reads TGTGCCAGCAGCTTTGGGGGACTAGCGGTCTACAATGAGCAGTTCTTC. Encoded protein: CASSFGGLAVYNEQFF.